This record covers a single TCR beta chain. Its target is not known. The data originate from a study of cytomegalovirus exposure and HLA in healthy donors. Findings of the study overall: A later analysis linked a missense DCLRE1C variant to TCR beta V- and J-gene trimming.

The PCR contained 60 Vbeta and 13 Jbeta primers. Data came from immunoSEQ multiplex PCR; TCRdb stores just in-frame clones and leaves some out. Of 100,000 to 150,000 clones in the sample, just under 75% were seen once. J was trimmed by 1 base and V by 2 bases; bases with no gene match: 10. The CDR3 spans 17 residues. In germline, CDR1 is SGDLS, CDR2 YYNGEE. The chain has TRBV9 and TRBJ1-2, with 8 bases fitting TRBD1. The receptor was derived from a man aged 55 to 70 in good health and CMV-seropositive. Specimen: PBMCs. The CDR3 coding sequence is TGTGCCAGCAGCGTCGACAGGGGAACCTCCCTTAACTATGGCTACACCTTC. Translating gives CASSVDRGTSLNYGYTF. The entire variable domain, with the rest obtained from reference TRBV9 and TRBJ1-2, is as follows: DSGVTQTPKHLITATGQRVTLRCSPRSGDLSVYWYQQSLDQGLQFLIQYYNGEERAKGNILERFSAQQFPDLHSELNLSSLELGDSALYFCASSVDRGTSLNYGYTFGSGTRLTVV.